The present T cell receptor (beta chain) was sequenced within a study of blood T cell repertoires in COVID-19. Study background: Spain, Italy and the United States supplied samples that represented acute and convalescent COVID-19. Sample material is recorded as cDNA or gDNA derived from T cells, B-cell-depleted T cells, or PBMCs.

Seattle researchers signed up patients amid active infection and tracked them longitudinally. In the study's own analysis: Quantification of nucleated cells was approximated via reference gene primer amplification. Some clones are missing from TCRdb's copy, which holds only in-frame ones; the method was immunoSEQ multiplex PCR. Clone size and the V and J calls come from that table; the DNA yielded D and trimming. The sample lists approximately 480,000 clones, roughly 89% occurring once. This clone was counted a single time. V shed 5 bases and J 0 bases; nucleotides not matched to a gene: 5. CDR1 is SGHNT and CDR2 is YENEEA in the germline V gene. This CDR3 contains 15 residues.

This TCR was sampled from a man between 18 and 29 years old with COVID-19, enrolled during active disease. The chain joins TRBV11-3 to TRBJ2-3; 7 nucleotides agree with TRBD2. Input material: peripheral blood. The CDR3 bases are TGTGCCAGCAGCCGCGGGGGAGCAAGCACAGATACGCAGTATTTT. Its translation is CASSRGGASTDTQYF.